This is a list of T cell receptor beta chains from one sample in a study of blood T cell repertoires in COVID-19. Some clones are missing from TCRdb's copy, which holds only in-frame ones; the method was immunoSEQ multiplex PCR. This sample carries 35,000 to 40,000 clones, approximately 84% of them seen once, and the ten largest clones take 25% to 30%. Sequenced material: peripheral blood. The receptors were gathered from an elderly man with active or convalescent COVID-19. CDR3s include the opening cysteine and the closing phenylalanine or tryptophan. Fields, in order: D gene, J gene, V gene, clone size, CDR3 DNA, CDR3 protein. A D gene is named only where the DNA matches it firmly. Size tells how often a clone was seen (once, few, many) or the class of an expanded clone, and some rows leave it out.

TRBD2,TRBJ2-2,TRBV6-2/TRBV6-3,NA,TGTGCCAGCAGTTTGAGACTAGCGGCCGGGGAGCTGTTTTTT,CASSLRLAAGELFF
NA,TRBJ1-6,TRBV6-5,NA,TGTGCCAGCAGTTACTCACCCAAGGGACTTAATTCACCCCTCCACTTT,CASSYSPKGLNSPLHF
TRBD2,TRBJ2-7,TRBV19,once,TGTGCCAGTAGTATAGCCGGGACTAGTCCCAACGAGCAGTACTTC,CASSIAGTSPNEQYF
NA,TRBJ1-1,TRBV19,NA,TGTGCCAGTAGTATACTGTTGAACACTGAAGCTTTCTTT,CASSILLNTEAFF
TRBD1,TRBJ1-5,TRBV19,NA,TGTGCCAGTAGTGCTCCGGGACAGGGTTTGGCCCAGCATTTT,CASSAPGQGLAQHF
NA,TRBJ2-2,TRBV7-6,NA,TGTGCCAGCAGCTTGTACCTCGGACTCAACCAGGGGGAGCTGTTTTTT,CASSLYLGLNQGELFF
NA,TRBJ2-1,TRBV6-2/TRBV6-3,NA,TGTGCCAGCAGCAAAGAGCGGGACAATGAGCAGTTCTTC,CASSKERDNEQFF
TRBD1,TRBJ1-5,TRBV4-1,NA,TGCGCCAGCAGCCAGACAGGGACTAGCAATCAGCCCCAGCATTTT,CASSQTGTSNQPQHF
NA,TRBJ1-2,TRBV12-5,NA,NA,CASGWGQGAPAF
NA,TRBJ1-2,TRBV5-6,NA,TGTGCCAGCAGCTTATCTTCTGACAGCGTATTAGTCTATGGCTACACCTTC,CASSLSSDSVLVYGYTF
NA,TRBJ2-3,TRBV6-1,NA,TGTGCCAGCAGTGAATCGGGGGGCGGCGGCACAGATACGCAGTATTTT,CASSESGGGGTDTQYF
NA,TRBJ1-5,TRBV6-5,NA,TGTGCCAGCAGCCCCTCAGGGGTTGGCAATCAGCCCCAGCATTTT,CASSPSGVGNQPQHF
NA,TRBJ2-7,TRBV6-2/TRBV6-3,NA,TGTGCCAGCAGTCTCATTCTCGACAGCCCCTACGAGCAGTACTTC,CASSLILDSPYEQYF
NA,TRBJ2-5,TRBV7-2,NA,TGTGCCAGCAGCTGGGGGCCTGCGGGCCAAGAGACCCAGTACTTC,CASSWGPAGQETQYF
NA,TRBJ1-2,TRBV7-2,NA,TGTGCCAGCAGCGTTCCAGGGGCGGTCGTCAACTATGGCTACACCTTC,CASSVPGAVVNYGYTF
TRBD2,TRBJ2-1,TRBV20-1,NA,TGCAGTGCTAGTCTGTCTGGGTGGGGACTAGCGATAAACAATGAGCAGTTCTTC,CSASLSGWGLAINNEQFF
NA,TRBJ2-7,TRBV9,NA,TGTGCCAGCAGCGTAGGAGGTGGGGGCCCCTACGAGCAGTACTTC,CASSVGGGGPYEQYF
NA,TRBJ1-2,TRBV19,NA,TGTGCCAGTAGACAGTTCAATGACGGGAGCTATGGCTACACCTTC,CASRQFNDGSYGYTF
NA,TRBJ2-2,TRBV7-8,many,TGTGCCAGCAGCCTCGACAGGACCGGGGAGCTGTTTTTT,CASSLDRTGELFF
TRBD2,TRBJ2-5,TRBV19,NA,TGTGCCAGCCGAAAGAGCGGGGGTCAGCAAGAGACCCAGTACTTC,CASRKSGGQQETQYF
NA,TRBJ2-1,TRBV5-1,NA,TGCGCCAGCAGAACCGGACAGTCGCAGTTCTTC,CASRTGQSQFF
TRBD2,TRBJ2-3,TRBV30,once,TGTGCCTGGAGTGTACGTGGCGGGAGGGCTATAGATACGCAGTATTTT,CAWSVRGGRAIDTQYF